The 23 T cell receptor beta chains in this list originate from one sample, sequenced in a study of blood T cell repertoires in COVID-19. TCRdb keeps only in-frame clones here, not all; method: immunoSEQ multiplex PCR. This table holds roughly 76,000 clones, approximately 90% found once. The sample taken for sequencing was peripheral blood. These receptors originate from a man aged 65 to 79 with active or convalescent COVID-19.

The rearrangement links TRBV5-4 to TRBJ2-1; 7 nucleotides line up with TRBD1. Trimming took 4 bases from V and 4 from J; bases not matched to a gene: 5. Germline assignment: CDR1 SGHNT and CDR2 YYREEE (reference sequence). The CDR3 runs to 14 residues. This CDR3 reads CASSRTGVYNEQFF. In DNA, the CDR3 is TGTGCCAGCAGCCGGACAGGCGTTTACAATGAGCAGTTCTTC.

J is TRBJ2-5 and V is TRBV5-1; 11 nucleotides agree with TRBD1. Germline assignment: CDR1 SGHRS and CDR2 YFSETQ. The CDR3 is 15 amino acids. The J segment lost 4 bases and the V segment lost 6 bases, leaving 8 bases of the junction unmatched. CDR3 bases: TGCGCCAGCACCTCGCGGGACAGGGGGTTAGAGACCCAGTACTTC. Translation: CASTSRDRGLETQYF.

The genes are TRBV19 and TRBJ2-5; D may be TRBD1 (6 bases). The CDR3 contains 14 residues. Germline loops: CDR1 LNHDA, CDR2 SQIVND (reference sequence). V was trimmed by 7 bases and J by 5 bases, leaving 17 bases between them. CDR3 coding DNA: TGTGCCAGTACTGGGGGCACAGAGGGGGAGACCCAGTACTTC. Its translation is CASTGGTEGETQYF.

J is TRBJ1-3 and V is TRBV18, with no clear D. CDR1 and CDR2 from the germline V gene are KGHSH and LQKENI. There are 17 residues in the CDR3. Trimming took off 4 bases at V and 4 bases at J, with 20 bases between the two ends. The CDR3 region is CASSRNFDGVTGNTIYF. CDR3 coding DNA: TGTGCCAGCTCACGGAACTTCGACGGGGTAACCGGAAACACCATATATTTT.

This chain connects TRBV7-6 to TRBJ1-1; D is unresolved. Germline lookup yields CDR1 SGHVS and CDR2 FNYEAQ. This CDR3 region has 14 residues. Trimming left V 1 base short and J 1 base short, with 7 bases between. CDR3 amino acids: CASSLGGGNTEAFF. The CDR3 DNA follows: TGTGCCAGCAGCTTAGGAGGCGGGAACACTGAAGCTTTCTTT.

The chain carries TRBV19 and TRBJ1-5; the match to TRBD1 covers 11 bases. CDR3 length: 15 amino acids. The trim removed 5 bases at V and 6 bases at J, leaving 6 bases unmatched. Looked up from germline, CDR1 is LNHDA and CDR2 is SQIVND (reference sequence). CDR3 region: CASSFGQGAGQPQHF. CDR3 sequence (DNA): TGTGCCAGTAGTTTTGGACAGGGGGCGGGTCAGCCCCAGCATTTT. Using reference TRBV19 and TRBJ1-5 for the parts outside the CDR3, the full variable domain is DGGITQSPKYLFRKEGQNVTLSCEQNLNHDAMYWYRQDPGQGLRLIYYSQIVNDFQKGDIAEGYSVSREKKESFPLTVTSAQKNPTAFYLCASSFGQGAGQPQHFGDGTRLSIL.

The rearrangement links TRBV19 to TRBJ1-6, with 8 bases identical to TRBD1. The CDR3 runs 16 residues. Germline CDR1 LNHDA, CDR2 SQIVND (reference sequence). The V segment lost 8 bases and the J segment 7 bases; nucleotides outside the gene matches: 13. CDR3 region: CASRVGQGTRNSPLHF. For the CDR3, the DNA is TGTGCCAGTCGCGTCGGACAGGGCACGAGGAATTCACCCCTCCACTTT.

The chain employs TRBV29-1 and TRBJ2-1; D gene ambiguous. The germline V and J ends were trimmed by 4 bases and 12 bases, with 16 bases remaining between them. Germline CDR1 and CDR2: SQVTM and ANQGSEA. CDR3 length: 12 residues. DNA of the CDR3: TGCAGCGTTGGACCTAGTCCGGCAGTGCAGTTCTTC. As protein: CSVGPSPAVQFF.

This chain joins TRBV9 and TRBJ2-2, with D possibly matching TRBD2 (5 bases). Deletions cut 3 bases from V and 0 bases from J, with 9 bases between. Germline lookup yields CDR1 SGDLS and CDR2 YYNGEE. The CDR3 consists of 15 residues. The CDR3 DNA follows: TGTGCCAGCAGCGCCGGACTCACGAACACCGGGGAGCTGTTTTTT. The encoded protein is CASSAGLTNTGELFF.

Written as DNA, the CDR3 is TGTGCCAGCAGCTCGGGCCGGGATAGCAATCAGCCCCAGCATTTT. This sequence encodes CASSSGRDSNQPQHF. This chain links TRBV5-8 with TRBJ1-5, with D hard to call. CDR3 length: 15 amino acids. The germline V gene encodes CDR1 SGHTS and CDR2 YDEGEE. V was clipped by 3 bases and J by 0 bases, with 10 bases between them.

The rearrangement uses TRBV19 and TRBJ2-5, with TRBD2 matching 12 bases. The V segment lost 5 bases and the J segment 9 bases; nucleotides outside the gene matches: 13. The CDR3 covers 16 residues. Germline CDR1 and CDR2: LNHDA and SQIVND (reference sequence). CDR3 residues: CASSPRTSGIDGAQYF. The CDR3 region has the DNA TGTGCCAGTAGTCCCCGGACTAGCGGGATTGACGGGGCCCAGTACTTC.

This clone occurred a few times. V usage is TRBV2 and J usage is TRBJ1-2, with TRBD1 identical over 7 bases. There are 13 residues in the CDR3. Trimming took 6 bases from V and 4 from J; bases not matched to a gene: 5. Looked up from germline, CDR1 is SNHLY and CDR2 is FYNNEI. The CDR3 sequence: CASRGQVSYGYTF. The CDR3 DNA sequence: TGTGCCAGCAGAGGACAGGTCTCCTATGGCTACACCTTC.

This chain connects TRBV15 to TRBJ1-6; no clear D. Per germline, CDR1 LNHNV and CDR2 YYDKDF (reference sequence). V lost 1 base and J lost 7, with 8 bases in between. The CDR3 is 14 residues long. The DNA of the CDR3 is TGTGCCACCAGCAGAGTCGCCGAGAATTCACCCCTCCACTTT. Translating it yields CATSRVAENSPLHF.

The CDR3 protein is CASSQDRGAETQYF. As DNA, the CDR3 is TGTGCCAGCAGCCAAGATCGGGGAGCTGAGACCCAGTACTTC. The rearrangement joins TRBV4-2 to TRBJ2-5, with D possibly matching TRBD2 (5 bases). Germline V CDR1 and CDR2: LGHNA, YNFKEQ. Deletions cut 0 bases from V and 5 bases from J, with 10 bases between. CDR3 length: 14 amino acids.

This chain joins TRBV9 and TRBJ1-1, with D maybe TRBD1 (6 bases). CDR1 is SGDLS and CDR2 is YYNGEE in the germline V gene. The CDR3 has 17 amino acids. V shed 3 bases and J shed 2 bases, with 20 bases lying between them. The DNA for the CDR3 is TGTGCCAGCAGCGACAAAAACCGGACAGCAATAAACACTGAAGCTTTCTTT. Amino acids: CASSDKNRTAINTEAFF. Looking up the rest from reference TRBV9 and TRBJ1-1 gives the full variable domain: DSGVTQTPKHLITATGQRVTLRCSPRSGDLSVYWYQQSLDQGLQFLIQYYNGEERAKGNILERFSAQQFPDLHSELNLSSLELGDSALYFCASSDKNRTAINTEAFFGQGTRLTVV.

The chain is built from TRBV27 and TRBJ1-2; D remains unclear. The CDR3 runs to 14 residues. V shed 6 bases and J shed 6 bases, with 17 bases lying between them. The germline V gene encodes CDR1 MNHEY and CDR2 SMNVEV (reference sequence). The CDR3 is CASSLLRPGDGYTF. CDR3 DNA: TGTGCCAGCAGCCTGCTTCGGCCCGGGGATGGCTACACCTTC.

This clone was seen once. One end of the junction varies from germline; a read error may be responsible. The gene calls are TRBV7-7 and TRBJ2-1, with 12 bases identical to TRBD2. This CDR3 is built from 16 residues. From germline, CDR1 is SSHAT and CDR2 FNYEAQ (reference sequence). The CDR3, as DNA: TGTGCTAGCAGCCCCGGGACTAGCGGGCTTTACAATGAGCAGTTCTTC. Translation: CASSPGTSGLYNEQFF. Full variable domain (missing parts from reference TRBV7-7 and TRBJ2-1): GAGVSQSPRYKVTKRGQDVTLRCDPISSHATLYWYQQALGQGPEFLTYFNYEAQPDKSGLPSDRFSAERPEGSISTLTIQRTEQRDSAMYRCASSPGTSGLYNEQFFGPGTRLTVL.

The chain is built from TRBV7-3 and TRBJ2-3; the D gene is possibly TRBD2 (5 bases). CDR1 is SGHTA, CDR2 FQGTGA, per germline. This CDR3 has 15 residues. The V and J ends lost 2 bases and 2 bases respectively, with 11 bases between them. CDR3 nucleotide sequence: TGTGCCAGCAGCTTAGGACTTCTTAACACAGATACGCAGTATTTT. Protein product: CASSLGLLNTDTQYF.

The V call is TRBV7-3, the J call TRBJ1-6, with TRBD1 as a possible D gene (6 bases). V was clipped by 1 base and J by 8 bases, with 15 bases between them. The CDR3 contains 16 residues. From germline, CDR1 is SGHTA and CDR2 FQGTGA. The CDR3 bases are TGTGCCAGCAGCTTAATGGGGGGGGCGTCCCATTCACCCCTCCACTTT. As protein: CASSLMGGASHSPLHF.

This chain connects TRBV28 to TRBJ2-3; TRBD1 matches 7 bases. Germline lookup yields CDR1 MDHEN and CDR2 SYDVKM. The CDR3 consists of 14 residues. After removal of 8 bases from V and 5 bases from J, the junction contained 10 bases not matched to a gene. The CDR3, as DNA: TGTGCCAGCTCCCTACCGACAGGGCAAGATACGCAGTATTTT. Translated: CASSLPTGQDTQYF. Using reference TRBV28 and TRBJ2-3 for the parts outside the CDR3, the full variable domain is DVKVTQSSRYLVKRTGEKVFLECVQDMDHENMFWYRQDPGLGLRLIYFSYDVKMKEKGDIPEGYSVSREKKERFSLILESASTNQTSMYLCASSLPTGQDTQYFGPGTRLTVL.

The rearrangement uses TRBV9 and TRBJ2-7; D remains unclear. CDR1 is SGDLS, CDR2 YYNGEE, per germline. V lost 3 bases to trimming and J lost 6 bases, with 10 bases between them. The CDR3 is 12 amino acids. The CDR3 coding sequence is TGTGCCAGCAGCGCCGTAGTTGGCGAGCAGTACTTC. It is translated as CASSAVVGEQYF.

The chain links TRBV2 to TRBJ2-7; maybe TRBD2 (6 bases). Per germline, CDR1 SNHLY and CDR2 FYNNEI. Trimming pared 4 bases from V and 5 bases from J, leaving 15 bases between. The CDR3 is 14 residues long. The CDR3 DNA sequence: TGTGCCAGCAGTGCTTTACCCGGGGGTAACGAGCAGTACTTC. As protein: CASSALPGGNEQYF.

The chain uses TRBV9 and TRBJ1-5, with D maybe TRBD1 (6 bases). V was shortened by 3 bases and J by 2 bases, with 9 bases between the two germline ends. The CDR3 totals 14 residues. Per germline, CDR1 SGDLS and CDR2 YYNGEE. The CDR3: CASSASGGNQPQHF. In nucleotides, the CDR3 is TGTGCCAGCAGCGCTTCAGGGGGCAATCAGCCCCAGCATTTT.